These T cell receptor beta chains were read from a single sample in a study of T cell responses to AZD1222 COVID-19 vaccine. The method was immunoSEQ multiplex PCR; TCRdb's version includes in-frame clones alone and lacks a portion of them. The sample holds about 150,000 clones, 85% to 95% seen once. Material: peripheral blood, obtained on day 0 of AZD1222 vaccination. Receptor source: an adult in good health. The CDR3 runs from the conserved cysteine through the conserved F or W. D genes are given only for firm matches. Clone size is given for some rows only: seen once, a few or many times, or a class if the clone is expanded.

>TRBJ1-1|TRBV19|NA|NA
CASRGYFGQNTEAFF
TGTGCCAGTAGAGGGTATTTCGGGCAGAACACTGAAGCTTTCTTT
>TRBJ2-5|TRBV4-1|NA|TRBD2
CASSQGETSGRKTQYF
TGCGCCAGCAGCCAAGGGGAGACTAGCGGGAGAAAGACCCAGTACTTC
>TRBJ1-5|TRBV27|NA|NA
CASGGRQPQHF
TGTGCCAGCGGAGGGCGGCAGCCCCAGCATTTT
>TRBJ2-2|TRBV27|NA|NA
CASSLSRQGGTNTGELFF
TGTGCCAGCAGTTTATCCCGGCAGGGGGGGACGAACACCGGGGAGCTGTTTTTT
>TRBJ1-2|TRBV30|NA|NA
CAWSSGSDTPKIAF
TGTGCCTGGAGTTCCGGTTCTGACACCCCTAAAATCGCCTTC
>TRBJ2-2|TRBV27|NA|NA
CASRRTELNAGELFF
TGTGCCAGCAGACGAACGGAGCTTAACGCCGGGGAGCTGTTTTTT
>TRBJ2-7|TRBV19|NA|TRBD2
CASRRTLAGGSSYEQYF
TGTGCCAGCAGACGGACTTTAGCGGGAGGCAGCTCCTACGAGCAGTACTTC
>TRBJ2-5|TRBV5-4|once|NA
CASSASGLKVGETQYF
TGTGCCAGCAGCGCGTCGGGATTGAAGGTTGGGGAGACCCAGTACTTC
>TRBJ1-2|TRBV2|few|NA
CASSGTVYGYTF
TGTGCCAGCAGTGGAACAGTCTATGGCTACACCTTC
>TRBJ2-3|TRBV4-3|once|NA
CASSLAGAAGDTQYF
TGCGCCAGCAGCCTCGCGGGGGCCGCGGGAGATACGCAGTATTTT
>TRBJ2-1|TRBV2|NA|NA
CASRTLQNEQFF
TGTGCCAGCAGGACTTTACAGAATGAGCAGTTCTTC
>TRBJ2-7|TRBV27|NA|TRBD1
CASSSRLGQAYEQYF
TGTGCCAGCAGTTCGCGCCTGGGACAGGCCTACGAGCAGTACTTC
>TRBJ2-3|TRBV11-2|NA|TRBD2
CASSPVAGGGTDTQYF
TGTGCCAGCAGCCCAGTAGCGGGAGGTGGGACAGATACGCAGTATTTT
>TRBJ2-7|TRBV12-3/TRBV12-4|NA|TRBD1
CASSLWTGHEQYF
TGTGCCAGCAGTTTATGGACAGGGCACGAGCAGTACTTC
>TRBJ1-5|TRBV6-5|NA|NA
CASSYSSLANQPQHF
TGTGCCAGCAGTTACTCGAGTCTGGCCAATCAGCCCCAGCATTTT
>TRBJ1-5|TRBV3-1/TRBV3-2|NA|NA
CASSQDEGLRHQPQHF
TGTGCCAGCAGCCAAGATGAGGGGCTACGTCATCAGCCCCAGCATTTT
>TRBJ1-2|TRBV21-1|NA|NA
CASSKGTGGGYTF
TGTGCCAGCAGCAAAGGGACAGGGGGCGGCTACACCTTC
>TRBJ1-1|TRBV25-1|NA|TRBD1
CASSERAFGTGGGSEAFF
TGTGCCAGCAGTGAACGAGCTTTTGGGACAGGGGGCGGATCTGAAGCTTTCTTT
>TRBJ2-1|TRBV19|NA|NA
CASSIPSDAYNEQFF
TGTGCCAGTAGTATCCCCTCAGACGCCTACAATGAGCAGTTCTTC
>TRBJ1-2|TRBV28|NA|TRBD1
CASSLGLGTGGNYGYTF
TGTGCCAGCAGTCTGGGACTCGGGACAGGGGGCAACTATGGCTACACCTTC
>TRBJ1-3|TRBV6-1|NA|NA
CASSELGSGNTIYF
TGTGCCAGCAGTGAGCTAGGGTCTGGAAACACCATATATTTT
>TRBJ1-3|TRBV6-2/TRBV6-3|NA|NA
CASSYDPADTIYF
TGTGCCAGCAGTTACGACCCCGCGGACACCATATATTTT
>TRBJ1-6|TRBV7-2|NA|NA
CASSQALLGGAGNSPLHF
TGTGCCAGCAGCCAGGCGCTGTTGGGGGGCGCGGGAAATTCACCCCTCCACTTT
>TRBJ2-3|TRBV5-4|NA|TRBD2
CASSLGGGLTDTQYF
TGTGCCAGCAGCTTAGGCGGGGGACTCACAGATACGCAGTATTTT
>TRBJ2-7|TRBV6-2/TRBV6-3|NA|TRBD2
CASSTGTSSYEQYF
TGTGCCAGCAGTACCGGGACTAGCTCCTACGAGCAGTACTTC
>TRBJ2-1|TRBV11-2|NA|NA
CASSLSDSSYNEQFF
TGTGCCAGCAGCTTATCCGATAGCTCCTACAATGAGCAGTTCTTC
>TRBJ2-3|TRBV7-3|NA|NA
CASSLGPPDTQYF
TGTGCCAGCAGCCTGGGACCACCAGATACGCAGTATTTT
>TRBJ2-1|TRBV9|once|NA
CASSVEGGIDEQFF
TGTGCCAGCAGCGTAGAGGGGGGCATCGATGAGCAGTTCTTC
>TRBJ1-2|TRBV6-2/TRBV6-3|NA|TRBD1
CASSPPPNRGIPGYTF
TGTGCCAGCAGCCCGCCCCCAAACAGGGGTATTCCTGGCTACACCTTC
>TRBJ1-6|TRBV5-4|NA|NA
CASSLGSLRGNSPLHF
TGTGCCAGCAGCTTGGGATCGCTCCGAGGGAATTCACCCCTCCACTTT
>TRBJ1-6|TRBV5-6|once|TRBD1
CASSLPSTGNSPLHF
TGTGCCAGCAGCTTGCCCTCGACAGGGAATTCACCCCTCCACTTT
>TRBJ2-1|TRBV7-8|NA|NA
CASSLKPRIEQFF
TGTGCCAGCAGCTTAAAACCGCGCATCGAGCAGTTCTTC
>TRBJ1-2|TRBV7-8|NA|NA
CASSPRVLLDYGYTF
TGTGCCAGCAGCCCGAGAGTTCTATTAGACTATGGCTACACCTTC
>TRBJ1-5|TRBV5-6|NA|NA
CASSLGSGYQPQHF
TGTGCCAGCAGCTTGGGATCGGGGTATCAGCCCCAGCATTTT
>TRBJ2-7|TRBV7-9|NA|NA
CASSPQGPSYEQYF
TGTGCCAGCAGCCCCCAAGGACCCTCCTACGAGCAGTACTTC
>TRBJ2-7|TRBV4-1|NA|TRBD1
CASRGSGTGPYEQYF
TGCGCCAGCAGGGGCTCCGGGACAGGGCCCTACGAGCAGTACTTC
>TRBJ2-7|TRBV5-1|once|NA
CASSLSGTPYEQYF
TGCGCCAGCAGCTTATCGGGGACCCCCTACGAGCAGTACTTC
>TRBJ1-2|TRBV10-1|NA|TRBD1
CASSDLKEGAARGYTF
TGCGCCAGCAGTGACTTAAAAGAGGGGGCAGCGAGAGGCTACACCTTC
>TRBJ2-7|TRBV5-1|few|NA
CASSLFQAYEQYF
TGCGCCAGCAGCTTGTTCCAGGCCTACGAGCAGTACTTC
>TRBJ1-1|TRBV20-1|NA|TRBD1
CSASADRGHTEAFF
TGCAGTGCTAGTGCGGACAGGGGGCACACTGAAGCTTTCTTT
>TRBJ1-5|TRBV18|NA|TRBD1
CASSPIQTGGGNQPQHF
TGTGCCAGCTCACCGATACAAACAGGGGGAGGCAATCAGCCCCAGCATTTT
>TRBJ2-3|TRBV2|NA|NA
CASSGNPSHTDTQYF
TGTGCCAGCAGTGGAAATCCCAGCCACACAGATACGCAGTATTTT
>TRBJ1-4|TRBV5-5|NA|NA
CASSRGDYNEKLFF
TGTGCCAGCAGCCGAGGGGATTATAATGAAAAACTGTTTTTT
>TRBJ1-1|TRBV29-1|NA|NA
CSVDPAGNTEAFF
TGCAGCGTTGATCCTGCAGGGAACACTGAAGCTTTCTTT
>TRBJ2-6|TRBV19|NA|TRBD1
CASNRPTGTGANVLTF
TGTGCCAGTAATCGCCCGACAGGGACTGGGGCCAACGTCCTGACTTTC
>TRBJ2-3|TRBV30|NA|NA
CAWNGGSSTDTQYF
TGTGCCTGGAATGGCGGATCTAGCACAGATACGCAGTATTTT
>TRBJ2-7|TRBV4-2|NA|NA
CASSQELNEQYF
TGTGCCAGCAGCCAAGAGCTCAACGAGCAGTACTTC
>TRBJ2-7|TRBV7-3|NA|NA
CASSLDGAGKPYEQYF
TGTGCCAGCAGCTTAGACGGGGCAGGGAAACCCTACGAGCAGTACTTC
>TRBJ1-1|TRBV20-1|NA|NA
CSASALVTALMNTEAFF
TGCAGTGCTAGTGCCCTTGTGACAGCCCTCATGAACACTGAAGCTTTCTTT
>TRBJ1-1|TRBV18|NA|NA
CASSPPDDLNTEAFF
TGTGCCAGCTCACCACCGGACGACCTGAACACTGAAGCTTTCTTT
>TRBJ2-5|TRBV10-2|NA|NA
CASSESGRAGTQYF
TGCGCCAGCAGTGAGTCGGGCCGAGCGGGGACCCAGTACTTC
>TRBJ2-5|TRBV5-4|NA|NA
CASSLLDFQETQYF
TGTGCCAGCAGCTTGTTAGACTTCCAAGAGACCCAGTACTTC
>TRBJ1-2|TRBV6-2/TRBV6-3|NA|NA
CASSSWALNYGYTF
TGTGCCAGCAGTTCCTGGGCTCTTAACTATGGCTACACCTTC
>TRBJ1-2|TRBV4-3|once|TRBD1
CASSQRQGGNYGYTF
TGCGCCAGCAGCCAACGACAGGGGGGCAACTATGGCTACACCTTC
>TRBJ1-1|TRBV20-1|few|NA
CSASHRRPMNTEAFF
TGCAGTGCTAGTCACCGGAGACCCATGAACACTGAAGCTTTCTTT